This TCR beta chain appears in the sequencing data of a study of blood T cells in healthy people across ages. In germline, CDR1 is SGHDN, CDR2 FVKESK. There are 13 residues in the CDR3. Next came a second PCR, run for about 6 to 12 cycles, which used a sample-barcoded 5' primer along with a J-beta primer mix. TCRdb redid the calling of the 5' RACE reads with MiXCR, one entry per CDR3 protein. This table has 710,000 or so distinct CDR3 sequences, about a fifth appearing once. For this clonotype: A much larger clonotype is one base distant, so this may be a read error.

This chain joins TRBV14 and TRBJ2-2; tentative D call: TRBD1 (5 bases). This TCR was recovered from a man aged 65-85 years in good health. Sequencing was performed on blood. The CDR3 DNA reads as TGTGCCGGCAGCCAGGGCGTCACCGGGGAGCTGTTTTTT. The encoded protein is CAGSQGVTGELFF.